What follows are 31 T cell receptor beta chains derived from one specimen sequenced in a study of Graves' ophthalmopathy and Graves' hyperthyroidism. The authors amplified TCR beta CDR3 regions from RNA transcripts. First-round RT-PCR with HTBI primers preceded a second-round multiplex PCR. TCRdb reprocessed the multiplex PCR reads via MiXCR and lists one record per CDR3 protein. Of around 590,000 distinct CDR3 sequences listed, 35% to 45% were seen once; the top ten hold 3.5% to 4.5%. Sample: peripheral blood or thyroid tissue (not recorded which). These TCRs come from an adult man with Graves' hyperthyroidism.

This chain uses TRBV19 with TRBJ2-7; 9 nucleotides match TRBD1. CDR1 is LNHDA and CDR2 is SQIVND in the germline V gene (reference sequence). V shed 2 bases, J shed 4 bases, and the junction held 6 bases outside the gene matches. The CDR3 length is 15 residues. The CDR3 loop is CASSITGTGFYEQYF. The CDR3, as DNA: TGTGCCAGTAGTATAACCGGGACAGGGTTTTACGAGCAGTACTTC.

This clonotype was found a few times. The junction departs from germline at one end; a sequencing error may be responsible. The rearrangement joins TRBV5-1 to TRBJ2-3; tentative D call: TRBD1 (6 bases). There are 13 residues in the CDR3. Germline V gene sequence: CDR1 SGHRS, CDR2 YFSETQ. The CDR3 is CASAGQLTDTQYF. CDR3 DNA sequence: TGTGCCAGCGCCGGACAGCTCACAGATACGCAGTATTTT.

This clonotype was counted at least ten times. CDR3 bases: TGTGCCAGCAGCTTAAGGGGGTCGATGAACACTGAAGCTTTCTTT. Translating it yields CASSLRGSMNTEAFF. The chain couples TRBV7-2 to TRBJ1-1, with a possible D match to TRBD1 (6 bases). Germline CDR1 and CDR2: SGHTA and FQGNSA. V was pared by 2 bases and J by 0 bases, with 10 bases between. The CDR3 loop spans 15 amino acids.

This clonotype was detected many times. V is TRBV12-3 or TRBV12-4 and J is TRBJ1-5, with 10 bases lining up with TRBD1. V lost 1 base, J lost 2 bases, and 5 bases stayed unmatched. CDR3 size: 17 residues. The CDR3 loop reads CASSLGDRGAGNQPQHF. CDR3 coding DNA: TGTGCCAGCAGTTTAGGGGACAGGGGAGCCGGCAATCAGCCCCAGCATTTT.

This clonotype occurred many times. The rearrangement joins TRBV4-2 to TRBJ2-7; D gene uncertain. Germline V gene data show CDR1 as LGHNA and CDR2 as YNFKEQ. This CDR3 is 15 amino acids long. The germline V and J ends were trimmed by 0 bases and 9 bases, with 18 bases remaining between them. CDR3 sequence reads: CASSQDHGGPGTQYF. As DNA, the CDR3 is TGTGCCAGCAGCCAAGATCACGGTGGGCCCGGTACGCAGTACTTC.

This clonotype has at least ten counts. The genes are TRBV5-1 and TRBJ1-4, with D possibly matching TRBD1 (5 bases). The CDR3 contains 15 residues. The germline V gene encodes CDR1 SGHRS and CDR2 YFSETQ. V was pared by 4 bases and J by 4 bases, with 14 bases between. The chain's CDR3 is CASSGAGRHNEKLFF. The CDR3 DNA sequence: TGCGCCAGCAGCGGGGCGGGACGGCATAATGAAAAACTGTTTTTT.

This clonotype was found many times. The CDR3 DNA follows: TGTGCCAGCAGCCCGCGGACTAGCGGGAGGAACGAGCAGTACTTC. This codes for CASSPRTSGRNEQYF. The genes are TRBV13 and TRBJ2-7, with 14 bases aligning to TRBD2. The germline CDR1 and CDR2 sequences are PRHDT and FYEKMQ (reference sequence). The CDR3 loop spans 15 amino acids. After removal of 5 bases from V and 5 bases from J, the junction contained 5 bases not matched to a gene.

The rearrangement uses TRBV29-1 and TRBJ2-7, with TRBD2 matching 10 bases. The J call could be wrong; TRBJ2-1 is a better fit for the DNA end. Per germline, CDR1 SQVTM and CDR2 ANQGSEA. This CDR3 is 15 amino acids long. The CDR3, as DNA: TGCAGCGTTGAAGGCTTGGTAGCGGGAGGCCTTGAGCAGTTCTTC. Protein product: CSVEGLVAGGLEQFF.

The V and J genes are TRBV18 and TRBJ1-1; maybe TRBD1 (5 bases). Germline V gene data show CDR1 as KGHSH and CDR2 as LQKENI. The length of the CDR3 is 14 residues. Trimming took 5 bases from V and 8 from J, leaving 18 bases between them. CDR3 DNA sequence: TGTGCCAGCTCAAGCCTAGGGACGTCAGTCGAAGCTTTCTTT. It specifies CASSSLGTSVEAFF.

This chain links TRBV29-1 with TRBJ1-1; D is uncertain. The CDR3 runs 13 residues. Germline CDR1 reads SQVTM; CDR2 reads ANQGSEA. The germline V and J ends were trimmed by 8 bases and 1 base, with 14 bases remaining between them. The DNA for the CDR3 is TGCAGCAGTGTGGCAGGTGAGAACACTGAAGCTTTCTTT. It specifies CSSVAGENTEAFF. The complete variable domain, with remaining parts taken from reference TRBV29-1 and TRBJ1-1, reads SAVISQKPSRDICQRGTSLTIQCQVDSQVTMMFWYRQQPGQSLTLIATANQGSEATYESGFVIDKFPISRPNLTFSTLTVSNMSPEDSSIYLCSSVAGENTEAFFGQGTRLTVV.

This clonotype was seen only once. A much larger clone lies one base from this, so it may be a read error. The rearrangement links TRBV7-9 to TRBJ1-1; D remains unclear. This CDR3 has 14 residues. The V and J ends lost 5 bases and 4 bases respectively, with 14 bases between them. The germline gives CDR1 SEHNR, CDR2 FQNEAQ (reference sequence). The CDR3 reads CASSPTASSTEAFF. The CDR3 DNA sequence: TGTGCCAGCAGCCCCACGGCCTCGAGCACTGAAGCTTTCTTT.

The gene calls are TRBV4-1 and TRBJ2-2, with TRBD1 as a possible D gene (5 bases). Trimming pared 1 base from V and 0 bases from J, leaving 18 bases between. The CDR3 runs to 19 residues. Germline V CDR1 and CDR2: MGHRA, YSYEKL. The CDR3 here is CASSQVDAGQSANTGELFF. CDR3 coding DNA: TGCGCCAGCAGCCAAGTAGATGCAGGGCAGAGCGCGAACACCGGGGAGCTGTTTTTT.

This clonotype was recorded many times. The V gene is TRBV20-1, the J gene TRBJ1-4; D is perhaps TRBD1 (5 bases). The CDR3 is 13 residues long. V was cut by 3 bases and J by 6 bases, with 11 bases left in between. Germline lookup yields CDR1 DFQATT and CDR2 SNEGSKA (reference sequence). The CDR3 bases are TGCAGTGCTAGGACGACAGTTGATGAAAAACTGTTTTTT. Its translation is CSARTTVDEKLFF.

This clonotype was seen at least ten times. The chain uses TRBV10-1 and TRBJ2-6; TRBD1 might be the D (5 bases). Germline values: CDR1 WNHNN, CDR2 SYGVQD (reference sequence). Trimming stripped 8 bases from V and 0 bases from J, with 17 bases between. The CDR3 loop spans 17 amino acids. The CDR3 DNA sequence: TGCGCCAGCTTTTGGACACCCCCTCACTCTGGGGCCAACGTCCTGACTTTC. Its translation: CASFWTPPHSGANVLTF.

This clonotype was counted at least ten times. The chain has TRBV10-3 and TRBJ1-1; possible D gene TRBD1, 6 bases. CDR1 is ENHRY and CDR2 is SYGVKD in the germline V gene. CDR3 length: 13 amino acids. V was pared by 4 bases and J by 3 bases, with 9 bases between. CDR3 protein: CAISGGGDTEAFF. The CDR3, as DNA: TGTGCCATCAGTGGAGGGGGGGACACTGAAGCTTTCTTT.

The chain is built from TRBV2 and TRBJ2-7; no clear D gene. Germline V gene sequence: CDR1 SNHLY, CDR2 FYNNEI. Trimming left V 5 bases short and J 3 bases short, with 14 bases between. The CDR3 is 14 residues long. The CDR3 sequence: CASSLEGKSYEQYF. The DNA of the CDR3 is TGTGCCAGCAGTTTAGAAGGCAAAAGCTACGAGCAGTACTTC.

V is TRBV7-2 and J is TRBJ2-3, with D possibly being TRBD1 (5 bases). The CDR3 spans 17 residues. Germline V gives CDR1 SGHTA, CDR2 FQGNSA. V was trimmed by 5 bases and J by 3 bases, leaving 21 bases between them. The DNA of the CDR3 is TGTGCCAGCAGCACGACGACAGACTGGTTGAGGACAGATACGCAGTATTTT. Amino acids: CASSTTTDWLRTDTQYF. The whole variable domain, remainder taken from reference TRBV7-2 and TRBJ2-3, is GAGVSQSPSNKVTEKGKDVELRCDPISGHTALYWYRQSLGQGLEFLIYFQGNSAPDKSGLPSDRFSAERTGGSVSTLTIQRTQQEDSAVYLCASSTTTDWLRTDTQYFGPGTRLTVL.

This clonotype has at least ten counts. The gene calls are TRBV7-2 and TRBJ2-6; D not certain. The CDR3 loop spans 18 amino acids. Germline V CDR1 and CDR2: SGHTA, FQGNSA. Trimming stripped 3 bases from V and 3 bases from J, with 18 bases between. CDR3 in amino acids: CASSFRWSSAFGANVLTF. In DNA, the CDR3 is TGTGCCAGCAGCTTTCGATGGTCGAGCGCATTTGGGGCCAACGTCCTGACTTTC.

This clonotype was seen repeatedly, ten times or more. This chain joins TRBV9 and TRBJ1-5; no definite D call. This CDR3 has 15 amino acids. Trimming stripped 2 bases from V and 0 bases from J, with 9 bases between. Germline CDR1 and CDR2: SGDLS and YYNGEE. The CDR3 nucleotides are TGTGCCAGCAGCGTTAGGGCAGATAGCAATCAGCCCCAGCATTTT. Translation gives CASSVRADSNQPQHF.

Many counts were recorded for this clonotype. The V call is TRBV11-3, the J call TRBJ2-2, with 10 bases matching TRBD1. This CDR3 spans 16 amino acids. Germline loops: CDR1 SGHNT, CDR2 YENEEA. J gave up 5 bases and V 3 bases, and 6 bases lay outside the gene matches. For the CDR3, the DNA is TGTGCCAGCAGCTTGGGGGACAGGGGTGGAACCGGGGAGCTGTTTTTT. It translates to CASSLGDRGGTGELFF.

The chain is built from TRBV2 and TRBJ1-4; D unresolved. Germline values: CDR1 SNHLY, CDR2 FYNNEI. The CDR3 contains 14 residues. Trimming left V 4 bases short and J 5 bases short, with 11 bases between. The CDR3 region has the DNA TGTGCCAGCAGTGCTTGGGCCGAAAATGAAAAACTGTTTTTT. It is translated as CASSAWAENEKLFF.

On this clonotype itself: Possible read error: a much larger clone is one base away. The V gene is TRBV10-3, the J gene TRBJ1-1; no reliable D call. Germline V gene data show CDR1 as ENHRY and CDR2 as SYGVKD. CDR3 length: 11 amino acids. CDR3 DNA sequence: TGTGCCACCCGCCAAAAAACTGAAGCTCTCTTT. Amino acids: CATRQKTEALF.

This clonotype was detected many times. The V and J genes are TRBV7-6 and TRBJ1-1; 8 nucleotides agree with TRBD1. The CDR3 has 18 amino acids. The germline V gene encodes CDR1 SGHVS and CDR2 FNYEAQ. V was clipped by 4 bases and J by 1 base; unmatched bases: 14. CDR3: CASSSIGQGKKRNTEAFF. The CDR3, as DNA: TGTGCCAGCAGCTCGATCGGACAGGGAAAGAAGAGGAACACTGAAGCTTTCTTT.

This CDR3 is CASRRDTNYGYTF. The CDR3 coding sequence is TGTGCCAGCAGAAGGGACACTAACTATGGCTACACCTTC. The gene calls are TRBV3-1 and TRBJ1-2; D possibly corresponds to TRBD1 (6 bases). V was pared by 6 bases and J by 0 bases, with 8 bases between. In germline, CDR1 is LGHDT, CDR2 YNNKEL (reference sequence). CDR3 size: 13 residues.

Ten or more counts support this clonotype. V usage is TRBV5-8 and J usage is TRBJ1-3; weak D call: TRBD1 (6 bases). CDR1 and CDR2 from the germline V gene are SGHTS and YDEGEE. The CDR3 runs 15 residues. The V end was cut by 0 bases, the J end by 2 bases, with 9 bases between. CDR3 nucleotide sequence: TGTGCCAGCAGCTTGGGTGCAGGGGCTGGAAACACCATATATTTT. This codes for CASSLGAGAGNTIYF.

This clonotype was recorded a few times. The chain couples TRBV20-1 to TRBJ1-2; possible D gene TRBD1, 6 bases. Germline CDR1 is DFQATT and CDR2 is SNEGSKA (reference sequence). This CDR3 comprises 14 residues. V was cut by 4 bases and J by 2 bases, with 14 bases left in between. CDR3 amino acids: CSATRGAWNYGYTF. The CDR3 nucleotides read TGCAGTGCTACTAGGGGGGCTTGGAACTATGGCTACACCTTC.

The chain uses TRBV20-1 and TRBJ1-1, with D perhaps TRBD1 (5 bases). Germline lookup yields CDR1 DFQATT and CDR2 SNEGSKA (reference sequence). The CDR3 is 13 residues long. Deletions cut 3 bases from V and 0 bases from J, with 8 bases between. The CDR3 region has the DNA TGCAGTGCTAGGGACAAGATGAACACTGAAGCTTTCTTT. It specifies CSARDKMNTEAFF.

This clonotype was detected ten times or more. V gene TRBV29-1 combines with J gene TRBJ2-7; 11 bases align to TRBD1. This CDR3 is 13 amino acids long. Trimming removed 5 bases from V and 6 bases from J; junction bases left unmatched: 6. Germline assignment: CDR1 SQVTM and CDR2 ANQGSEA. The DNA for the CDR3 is TGCAGCGTTCTCGAAGGGACAGGGGGCGAGCAGTACTTC. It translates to CSVLEGTGGEQYF.

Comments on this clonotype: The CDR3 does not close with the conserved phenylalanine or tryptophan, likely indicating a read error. The CDR3: CASTLSWGYGYTL. Written as DNA, the CDR3 is TGTGCCAGTACCTTGTCATGGGGCTATGGATACACCCTC. J is TRBJ1-2 and V is TRBV19, with D possibly TRBD1 on 5 matching bases. This CDR3 comprises 13 residues. Germline V gene data show CDR1 as LNHDA and CDR2 as SQIVND (reference sequence).

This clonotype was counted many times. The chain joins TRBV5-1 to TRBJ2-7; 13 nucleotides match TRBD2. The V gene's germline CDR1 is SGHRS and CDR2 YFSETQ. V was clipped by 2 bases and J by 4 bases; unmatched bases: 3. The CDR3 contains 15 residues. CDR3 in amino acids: CASSLAGLAGYEQYF. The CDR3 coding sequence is TGCGCCAGCAGCTTAGCGGGACTAGCGGGATACGAGCAGTACTTC.

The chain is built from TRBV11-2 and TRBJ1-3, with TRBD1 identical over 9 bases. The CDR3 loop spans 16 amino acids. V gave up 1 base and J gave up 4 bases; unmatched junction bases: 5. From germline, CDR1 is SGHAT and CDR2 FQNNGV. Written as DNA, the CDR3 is TGTGCCAGCAGCTTAGCCAACAGGGGGCCGGGAAACACCATATATTTT. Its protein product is CASSLANRGPGNTIYF.